The rows below give T cell receptor beta chains drawn from one sample of a study of blood T cell repertoires in COVID-19. TCRdb's table, derived via immunoSEQ multiplex PCR, lists solely in-frame clones and lacks some. This table has about 300,000 clones, about nine tenths appearing once. Sequencing was carried out using PBMCs or T cells enriched from blood (not recorded which). The receptors originated from a young woman who had recovered from COVID-19. Both conserved end residues are part of each CDR3. The D gene is left open where the match is weak. Some rows have no size entry. The others give once, few or many, or a class for an expanded clone.

J gene: TRBJ1-2
V gene: TRBV28
clone size: NA
D gene: TRBD1
CDR3 protein: CASSLATKTGDEGYTF
CDR3 DNA: TGTGCCAGCAGTTTAGCTACCAAGACAGGGGATGAAGGCTACACCTTC

J gene: TRBJ1-5
V gene: TRBV24-1
clone size: once
D gene: NA
CDR3 protein: CATSDRREASFCQPQHF
CDR3 DNA: TGTGCCACCAGTGACCGAAGGGAGGCTTCCTTTTGTCAGCCCCAGCATTTT

J gene: TRBJ2-1
V gene: TRBV10-1
clone size: NA
D gene: NA
CDR3 protein: CASNYNYNEQFF
CDR3 DNA: TGCGCCAGCAATTACAACTACAATGAGCAGTTCTTC

J gene: TRBJ2-5
V gene: TRBV9
clone size: NA
D gene: TRBD2
CDR3 protein: CASSVAETSGQETQYF
CDR3 DNA: TGTGCCAGCAGCGTAGCTGAAACTAGCGGGCAAGAGACCCAGTACTTC

J gene: TRBJ2-2
V gene: TRBV7-3
clone size: NA
D gene: NA
CDR3 protein: CASSFQGRNTGELFF
CDR3 DNA: TGTGCCAGCAGCTTCCAGGGGCGGAACACCGGGGAGCTGTTTTTT

J gene: TRBJ2-7
V gene: TRBV9
clone size: NA
D gene: TRBD2
CDR3 protein: CASSVGVAGAYEQYF
CDR3 DNA: TGTGCCAGCAGCGTAGGCGTAGCGGGAGCCTACGAGCAGTACTTC

J gene: TRBJ1-1
V gene: TRBV3-1/TRBV3-2
clone size: NA
D gene: NA
CDR3 protein: CASSPTPWFTEAFF
CDR3 DNA: TGTGCCAGCAGCCCGACTCCGTGGTTCACTGAAGCTTTCTTT

J gene: TRBJ1-1
V gene: TRBV19
clone size: NA
D gene: NA
CDR3 protein: CASRVEGGKAFF
CDR3 DNA: TGTGCCAGTAGGGTGGAGGGAGGAAAAGCTTTCTTT

J gene: TRBJ2-7
V gene: TRBV7-9
clone size: few
D gene: TRBD2
CDR3 protein: CASSLGGIGEQYF
CDR3 DNA: TGTGCCAGCAGCTTGGGAGGGATTGGTGAGCAGTACTTC

J gene: TRBJ2-5
V gene: TRBV10-1
clone size: NA
D gene: NA
CDR3 protein: CASSGPSTGSYTETQYF
CDR3 DNA: TGCGCCAGCAGTGGACCGTCAACAGGGAGCTATACCGAGACCCAGTACTTC

J gene: TRBJ1-1
V gene: TRBV27
clone size: NA
D gene: NA
CDR3 protein: CASGGGITNTEAFF
CDR3 DNA: TGTGCCAGCGGTGGGGGGATAACGAACACTGAAGCTTTCTTT

J gene: TRBJ2-3
V gene: TRBV27
clone size: NA
D gene: NA
CDR3 protein: CASSPRTALSTDTQYF
CDR3 DNA: TGTGCCAGCAGTCCCCGGACAGCCCTTAGCACAGATACGCAGTATTTT

J gene: TRBJ2-3
V gene: TRBV11-2
clone size: once
D gene: TRBD1
CDR3 protein: CASSLGQGTDTQYF
CDR3 DNA: TGTGCCAGCAGCCTGGGACAGGGAACAGATACGCAGTATTTT

J gene: TRBJ2-1
V gene: TRBV6-6
clone size: NA
D gene: TRBD2
CDR3 protein: CASSTSGRYNEQFF
CDR3 DNA: TGTGCCAGCAGTACTAGCGGGAGGTACAATGAGCAGTTCTTC

J gene: TRBJ1-1
V gene: TRBV30
clone size: NA
D gene: NA
CDR3 protein: CAWSRTDTEAFF
CDR3 DNA: TGTGCCTGGAGTAGGACTGACACTGAAGCTTTCTTT

J gene: TRBJ1-3
V gene: TRBV7-9
clone size: few
D gene: NA
CDR3 protein: CASRQEDGNTIYF
CDR3 DNA: TGTGCCAGCAGACAAGAAGATGGAAACACCATATATTTT

J gene: TRBJ2-1
V gene: TRBV28
clone size: NA
D gene: TRBD2
CDR3 protein: CASRGTSATSYNEQFF
CDR3 DNA: TGTGCCAGCAGGGGGACTAGCGCGACATCCTACAATGAGCAGTTCTTC

J gene: TRBJ1-1
V gene: TRBV19
clone size: once
D gene: NA
CDR3 protein: CASSMRPNTEAFF
CDR3 DNA: TGTGCCAGTAGTATGCGTCCGAACACTGAAGCTTTCTTT

J gene: TRBJ1-2
V gene: TRBV4-1
clone size: many
D gene: TRBD1
CDR3 protein: CASTTGQGDGYTF
CDR3 DNA: TGCGCCAGCACCACGGGACAGGGTGATGGCTACACCTTC

J gene: TRBJ1-5
V gene: TRBV7-9
clone size: once
D gene: NA
CDR3 protein: CASSPQDSNQPQHF
CDR3 DNA: TGTGCCAGCAGCCCGCAGGATAGCAATCAGCCCCAGCATTTT

J gene: TRBJ2-7
V gene: TRBV5-4
clone size: NA
D gene: TRBD2
CDR3 protein: CASSVTSGGPREQYF
CDR3 DNA: TGTGCCAGCAGCGTGACTAGCGGGGGGCCCCGGGAGCAGTACTTC

J gene: TRBJ1-6
V gene: TRBV7-2
clone size: NA
D gene: TRBD1
CDR3 protein: CASSIRTGASYNSPLHF
CDR3 DNA: TGTGCCAGCAGCATCCGGACAGGAGCCTCCTATAATTCACCCCTCCACTTT

J gene: TRBJ2-1
V gene: TRBV9
clone size: NA
D gene: TRBD2
CDR3 protein: CASSVEGAGGTYNEQFF
CDR3 DNA: TGTGCCAGCAGCGTAGAAGGGGCGGGGGGCACCTACAATGAGCAGTTCTTC

J gene: TRBJ2-5
V gene: TRBV25-1
clone size: NA
D gene: TRBD1
CDR3 protein: CASSENRGTETQYF
CDR3 DNA: TGTGCCAGCAGTGAAAACAGGGGGACAGAGACCCAGTACTTC

J gene: TRBJ1-5
V gene: TRBV5-1
clone size: NA
D gene: TRBD1
CDR3 protein: CASSLGQGSPQHF
CDR3 DNA: TGCGCCAGCAGCTTGGGACAGGGATCGCCCCAGCATTTT

J gene: TRBJ2-1
V gene: TRBV10-2
clone size: NA
D gene: NA
CDR3 protein: CASRGSSVSYNEQFF
CDR3 DNA: TGCGCCAGCAGGGGGAGTAGCGTCTCCTACAATGAGCAGTTCTTC

J gene: TRBJ1-2
V gene: TRBV29-1
clone size: NA
D gene: TRBD1
CDR3 protein: CSVDSQGASNYGYTF
CDR3 DNA: TGCAGCGTTGACAGCCAGGGGGCCTCTAACTATGGCTACACCTTC

J gene: TRBJ2-1
V gene: TRBV19
clone size: NA
D gene: TRBD2
CDR3 protein: CASSIQRGGEQFF
CDR3 DNA: TGTGCCAGTAGTATTCAGCGGGGAGGTGAGCAGTTCTTC

J gene: TRBJ2-1
V gene: TRBV5-4
clone size: NA
D gene: TRBD2
CDR3 protein: CASSSEREGPFLHPNEQFF
CDR3 DNA: TGTGCCAGCAGCTCCGAGCGGGAGGGCCCTTTCTTGCACCCCAATGAGCAGTTCTTC

J gene: TRBJ2-1
V gene: TRBV19
clone size: NA
D gene: NA
CDR3 protein: CASSLTGILTYNEQFF
CDR3 DNA: TGTGCCAGTAGTTTAACCGGGATCTTAACCTACAATGAGCAGTTCTTC

J gene: TRBJ2-7
V gene: TRBV3-1/TRBV3-2
clone size: NA
D gene: TRBD1
CDR3 protein: CASSLGQGTYEQYF
CDR3 DNA: TGTGCCAGCAGCCTAGGACAGGGGACCTACGAGCAGTACTTC

J gene: TRBJ1-3
V gene: TRBV5-1
clone size: NA
D gene: NA
CDR3 protein: CASSFLTGNSGNTIYF
CDR3 DNA: TGCGCCAGCAGCTTCCTAACGGGAAACTCTGGAAACACCATATATTTT

J gene: TRBJ1-1
V gene: TRBV4-1
clone size: NA
D gene: TRBD1
CDR3 protein: CASSFRDTGVTEAFF
CDR3 DNA: TGCGCCAGCAGCTTTCGCGATACAGGGGTCACTGAAGCTTTCTTT

J gene: TRBJ2-7
V gene: TRBV7-2
clone size: NA
D gene: NA
CDR3 protein: CASSLSSSYEQYF
CDR3 DNA: TGTGCCAGCAGCTTATCCTCGTCCTACGAGCAGTACTTC

J gene: TRBJ1-1
V gene: TRBV14
clone size: NA
D gene: TRBD1
CDR3 protein: CASSQVGQEAFF
CDR3 DNA: TGTGCCAGCAGCCAAGTGGGACAGGAAGCTTTCTTT

J gene: TRBJ1-1
V gene: TRBV29-1
clone size: NA
D gene: NA
CDR3 protein: CSVEWMITEGAFF
CDR3 DNA: TGCAGCGTTGAATGGATGATCACTGAGGGAGCTTTCTTT

J gene: TRBJ2-7
V gene: TRBV10-3
clone size: NA
D gene: NA
CDR3 protein: CAISLGKGQVAEQYF
CDR3 DNA: TGTGCCATCTCTCTGGGGAAAGGACAAGTGGCGGAGCAGTACTTC

J gene: TRBJ1-1
V gene: TRBV2
clone size: NA
D gene: TRBD1
CDR3 protein: CASTAGTGRGGWNTEAFF
CDR3 DNA: TGTGCCAGCACCGCAGGGACAGGTAGAGGGGGGTGGAACACTGAAGCTTTCTTT

J gene: TRBJ1-2
V gene: TRBV25-1
clone size: once
D gene: NA
CDR3 protein: CASSGATRYTF
CDR3 DNA: TGTGCCAGCAGTGGCGCGACTCGCTACACCTTC

J gene: TRBJ2-5
V gene: TRBV11-1
clone size: NA
D gene: NA
CDR3 protein: CASSLAGPQETQYF
CDR3 DNA: TGTGCCAGCAGCTTAGCGGGGCCCCAAGAGACCCAGTACTTC

J gene: TRBJ1-2
V gene: TRBV28
clone size: few
D gene: NA
CDR3 protein: CASSLSAPLVSGRYTF
CDR3 DNA: TGTGCCAGCAGTTTATCTGCCCCGCTCGTCTCAGGGAGGTACACCTTC

J gene: TRBJ2-1
V gene: TRBV6-2/TRBV6-3
clone size: NA
D gene: TRBD2
CDR3 protein: CASSYSRSGRSNEQFF
CDR3 DNA: TGTGCCAGCAGTTACTCGAGAAGCGGGAGGTCGAATGAGCAGTTCTTC

J gene: TRBJ2-3
V gene: TRBV19
clone size: NA
D gene: TRBD2
CDR3 protein: CASSIDGGGSADTQYF
CDR3 DNA: TGTGCCAGTAGTATAGATGGAGGCGGGAGCGCAGATACGCAGTATTTT

J gene: TRBJ1-5
V gene: TRBV5-1
clone size: NA
D gene: NA
CDR3 protein: CASSYGSGEPQHF
CDR3 DNA: TGCGCCAGCAGCTACGGGTCGGGGGAGCCCCAGCATTTT

J gene: TRBJ1-2
V gene: TRBV7-2
clone size: once
D gene: NA
CDR3 protein: CASSPAAGGYTF
CDR3 DNA: TGTGCCAGCTCCCCTGCCGCAGGGGGCTACACCTTC

J gene: TRBJ2-1
V gene: TRBV24-1
clone size: few
D gene: NA
CDR3 protein: CATSDSDGSSYNEQFF
CDR3 DNA: TGTGCCACCAGTGATTCGGACGGGAGCTCCTACAATGAGCAGTTCTTC

J gene: TRBJ2-7
V gene: TRBV7-8
clone size: NA
D gene: TRBD1
CDR3 protein: CASSAMSGGAYEQYF
CDR3 DNA: TGTGCCAGCAGCGCAATGTCAGGGGGAGCCTACGAGCAGTACTTC

J gene: TRBJ1-4
V gene: TRBV5-1
clone size: NA
D gene: NA
CDR3 protein: CASSLAPSGEKLFF
CDR3 DNA: TGCGCCAGCAGCTTGGCCCCGTCGGGTGAAAAACTGTTTTTT

J gene: TRBJ2-2
V gene: TRBV15
clone size: NA
D gene: TRBD2
CDR3 protein: CATRGSLRRLARNTGELFF
CDR3 DNA: TGTGCCACCCGCGGGTCCCTACGCCGACTAGCGAGAAACACCGGGGAGCTGTTTTTT

J gene: TRBJ1-3
V gene: TRBV4-1
clone size: NA
D gene: NA
CDR3 protein: CASSQGSASSGNTIYF
CDR3 DNA: TGCGCCAGCAGCCAAGGAAGCGCAAGCTCTGGAAACACCATATATTTT

J gene: TRBJ2-1
V gene: TRBV21-1
clone size: NA
D gene: NA
CDR3 protein: CASSKVPAGSVYNEQFF
CDR3 DNA: TGTGCCAGCAGCAAAGTTCCAGCGGGAAGTGTCTACAATGAGCAGTTCTTC

J gene: TRBJ1-1
V gene: TRBV5-1
clone size: NA
D gene: NA
CDR3 protein: CASSLTGEKSNTEAFF
CDR3 DNA: TGCGCCAGCAGCTTAACGGGGGAGAAGTCGAACACTGAAGCTTTCTTT

J gene: TRBJ2-7
V gene: TRBV24-1
clone size: NA
D gene: NA
CDR3 protein: CATSDFRQGKGYEQYF
CDR3 DNA: TGTGCCACCAGTGATTTTCGGCAGGGGAAAGGGTACGAGCAGTACTTC

J gene: TRBJ1-5
V gene: TRBV19
clone size: once
D gene: NA
CDR3 protein: CASSIWADNQPQHF
CDR3 DNA: TGTGCCAGTAGTATATGGGCAGACAATCAGCCCCAGCATTTT

J gene: TRBJ1-1
V gene: TRBV19
clone size: NA
D gene: NA
CDR3 protein: CASSIRNPNTEAFF
CDR3 DNA: TGTGCCAGTAGTATCAGGAACCCGAACACTGAAGCTTTCTTT

J gene: TRBJ2-7
V gene: TRBV5-5
clone size: NA
D gene: TRBD1
CDR3 protein: CASSLWTGPLEQYF
CDR3 DNA: TGTGCCAGCAGCTTGTGGACAGGGCCCCTGGAGCAGTACTTC

J gene: TRBJ2-3
V gene: TRBV7-2
clone size: NA
D gene: TRBD1
CDR3 protein: CASSGDRTRGTDTQYF
CDR3 DNA: TGTGCCAGCAGCGGGGACAGGACCCGGGGGACAGATACGCAGTATTTT

J gene: TRBJ2-1
V gene: TRBV7-9
clone size: NA
D gene: NA
CDR3 protein: CASSPGREEQFF
CDR3 DNA: TGTGCCAGCAGCCCCGGACGGGAAGAGCAGTTCTTC

J gene: TRBJ1-1
V gene: TRBV5-1
clone size: NA
D gene: NA
CDR3 protein: CASSLDRWDTEAFF
CDR3 DNA: TGCGCCAGCAGCTTGGACAGGTGGGACACTGAAGCTTTCTTT

J gene: TRBJ2-7
V gene: TRBV10-3
clone size: few
D gene: NA
CDR3 protein: CAISSTIYEQYF
CDR3 DNA: TGTGCCATCAGTAGCACGATCTACGAGCAGTACTTC